The sequence of this T cell receptor (beta chain) was determined in a study of blood T cell repertoires in COVID-19. Study at large: The United States, Italy and Spain supplied acute and convalescent COVID-19 samples. Nucleic acid was either cDNA or gDNA, and it came from T cells, B-cell-depleted T cells, or PBMCs.

Germline V CDR1 and CDR2: GTSNPN, SVGIG (reference sequence). Trimming took 0 bases from V and 4 from J, leaving 6 bases between them. The CDR3 runs 12 residues. The authors' processing: Cell counts per sample came from amplifying reference gene primers. Generated by immunoSEQ multiplex PCR, the TCRdb table keeps only in-frame clones and is missing some. V and J calls and clone size are as listed in that table; D and trimming were resolved from the DNA. Here the sample spans approximately 220,000 clones, around 80% being singletons. The chain couples TRBV30 to TRBJ1-2; no clear D gene. The sample was peripheral blood. This receptor was identified in a man aged 35 to 55 with acute or convalescent COVID-19. Here the CDR3 DNA reads TGTGCCTGGAGTGTCCACATCTATGGCTACACCTTC. Protein sequence: CAWSVHIYGYTF. Using reference TRBV30 and TRBJ1-2 for the parts outside the CDR3, the full variable domain is SQTIHQWPATLVQPVGSPLSLECTVEGTSNPNLYWYRQAAGRGLQLLFYSVGIGQISSEVPQNLSASRPQDRQFILSSKKLLLSDSGFYLCAWSVHIYGYTFGSGTRLTVV.